The 26 T cell receptor beta chains given below trace back to one sample, sequenced in a study of blood T cell repertoires in COVID-19. Profiling relied on immunoSEQ multiplex PCR, and the TCRdb table lists in-frame clones only, not all of them. This table holds approximately 150,000 clones, approximately 90% found once. Specimen: peripheral blood. The receptors were gathered from a man aged 50 or older who had recovered from COVID-19.

The rearrangement joins TRBV12-3 or TRBV12-4 to TRBJ1-2; no reliable D call. Trimming removed 7 bases at V and 4 bases at J, with 10 bases between. This CDR3 is 12 amino acids long. In DNA form, the CDR3 reads TGTGCCAGCACCCCAAGGAGCTATGGCTACACCTTC. Its translation is CASTPRSYGYTF.

This chain uses TRBV2 with TRBJ2-3; possible D gene TRBD2, 6 bases. With 7 bases removed from V and 3 bases from J, the gap between germline ends came to 11 bases. Germline V CDR1 and CDR2: SNHLY, FYNNEI. The CDR3 is made up of 13 amino acids. CDR3 residues: CASKGLRTDTQYF. CDR3 nucleotide sequence: TGTGCCAGCAAAGGACTAAGGACAGATACGCAGTATTTT.

This chain connects TRBV29-1 to TRBJ2-3; tentative D call: TRBD2 (5 bases). Germline V gene data show CDR1 as SQVTM and CDR2 as ANQGSEA. Trimming cost V 4 bases and J 0 bases, with 8 bases left between them. The CDR3 has 13 amino acids. CDR3 DNA sequence: TGCAGCGTTGGGCAGCGGAGCACAGATACGCAGTATTTT. Its translation is CSVGQRSTDTQYF.

The chain has TRBV25-1 and TRBJ1-2, with D hard to call. This CDR3 has 11 residues. Germline loops: CDR1 MGHDK, CDR2 SYGVNS. Trimming left V 5 bases short and J 8 bases short, with 9 bases between. In DNA, the CDR3 is TGTGCCAGCAGTATGCATCGGGGCTACACCTTC. Its translation: CASSMHRGYTF.

V and J are TRBV7-8 and TRBJ1-6; TRBD1 matches 11 bases. The V segment lost 3 bases and the J segment 10 bases; nucleotides outside the gene matches: 5. This CDR3 has 15 amino acids. The germline V gene has CDR1 SGHVS and CDR2 FQNEAQ. CDR3 bases: TGTGCCAGCAGCTTTACCGGGACAGGGGGATCACCCCTCCACTTT. Residues: CASSFTGTGGSPLHF.

The chain is built from TRBV27 and TRBJ1-6; TRBD1 agrees at 10 bases. Trimming cost V 5 bases and J 9 bases; bases outside gene matches: 4. This CDR3 has 14 amino acids. Looked up from germline, CDR1 is MNHEY and CDR2 is SMNVEV (reference sequence). The CDR3 reads CASSPGQGVSPLHF. CDR3 sequence (DNA): TGTGCCAGCAGTCCTGGACAGGGGGTTTCACCCCTCCACTTT.

The V call is TRBV6-2 or TRBV6-3, the J call TRBJ1-5, with 10 bases fitting TRBD1. V shed 5 bases and J 7 bases; nucleotides not matched to a gene: 8. The length of the CDR3 is 15 residues. Germline CDR1 is MNHEY and CDR2 is SVGEGT. CDR3 amino acids: CASSRHGQGGQPQHF. CDR3 sequence (DNA): TGTGCCAGCAGTCGTCACGGACAGGGGGGACAGCCCCAGCATTTT.

The chain has TRBV6-2 or TRBV6-3 and TRBJ1-1; D is ambiguous. Germline lookup yields CDR1 MNHEY and CDR2 SVGEGT. V dropped 3 bases and J dropped 0 bases, with 14 bases sitting between them. This CDR3 comprises 16 residues. CDR3 protein: CASSYPGAFMNTEAFF. The DNA of the CDR3 is TGTGCCAGCAGTTATCCGGGAGCCTTTATGAACACTGAAGCTTTCTTT.

V and J are TRBV2 and TRBJ1-1, with TRBD1 matching 9 bases. The CDR3 has 13 amino acids. Germline CDR1 SNHLY, CDR2 FYNNEI. V was pared by 6 bases and J by 5 bases, with 4 bases of the junction left unmatched. The CDR3 sequence: CASSPGQGTEAFF. CDR3 DNA sequence: TGTGCCAGCAGCCCCGGACAGGGGACTGAAGCTTTCTTT.

The chain joins TRBV7-6 to TRBJ2-3; the match to TRBD1 covers 10 bases. V lost 6 bases and J lost 4; bases outside the gene matches: 7. CDR1 and CDR2 from the germline V gene are SGHVS and FNYEAQ. The CDR3 is 15 amino acids. The CDR3 nucleotides are TGTGCCAGCAGTAGACAGGGGGCAAGGGCAGATACGCAGTATTTT. Amino acid sequence: CASSRQGARADTQYF.

The count of this clone is one. The J gene is TRBJ1-5, the V gene TRBV27, with 8 bases lining up with TRBD1. The V gene's germline CDR1 is MNHEY and CDR2 SMNVEV (reference sequence). This CDR3 is 14 amino acids long. Trimming at V came to 4 bases and at J to 5 bases, leaving 4 bases not matched to a gene. In nucleotides, the CDR3 is TGTGCCAGCAGTTCAGGGGGCGTTCATCAGCCCCAGCATTTT. Residues: CASSSGGVHQPQHF.

The J gene is TRBJ2-7, the V gene TRBV6-2 or TRBV6-3; a possible D gene is TRBD2 (5 bases). Germline V gene data show CDR1 as MNHEY and CDR2 as SVGEGT. The CDR3 length is 16 residues. V lost 6 bases to trimming and J lost 3 bases, with 21 bases between them. In DNA form, the CDR3 reads TGTGCCAGCAGCCTTATTCCAAGAGGGTCTTTCTACGAGCAGTACTTC. Translating gives CASSLIPRGSFYEQYF.

V usage is TRBV19 and J usage is TRBJ1-3, with TRBD1 matching 8 bases. In germline, CDR1 is LNHDA, CDR2 SQIVND (reference sequence). V lost 5 bases and J lost 2; bases outside the gene matches: 5. The length of the CDR3 is 15 residues. CDR3 DNA sequence: TGTGCCAGTAGTGGGTCAGGGGGCGCTGGAAACACCATATATTTT. Protein product: CASSGSGGAGNTIYF.

This clone was seen only once. The chain has TRBV19 and TRBJ1-4; D is perhaps TRBD1 (6 bases). The germline gives CDR1 LNHDA, CDR2 SQIVND (reference sequence). The ends were cut back, 0 bases at V and 5 bases at J, with 13 bases in the middle. The CDR3 is 16 amino acids. The CDR3 DNA follows: TGTGCCAGTAGTATAGACGCCGGGACACTGAATGAAAAACTGTTTTTT. Its translation is CASSIDAGTLNEKLFF.

This chain joins TRBV16 and TRBJ2-5; the D gene is possibly TRBD2 (5 bases). Germline V gene data show CDR1 as KGHSY and CDR2 as FQNENV. V was clipped by 4 bases and J by 5 bases, with 17 bases between them. This CDR3 region has 15 residues. This CDR3 is CASSRARLMRETQYF. For the CDR3, the DNA is TGTGCCAGCAGCCGGGCTAGACTAATGAGGGAGACCCAGTACTTC.

Here the CDR3 DNA reads TGTGCCAGTAGGTACGGGGGAGCGGTCTACGAGCAGTACTTC. Protein product: CASRYGGAVYEQYF. The chain joins TRBV7-2 to TRBJ2-7; a possible D gene is TRBD2 (6 bases). The CDR3 sequence is 14 residues long. The V end lost 9 bases, the J end lost 3 bases, and 18 bases lay between the germline ends. Germline CDR1 reads SGHTA; CDR2 reads FQGNSA.

The chain is built from TRBV5-4 and TRBJ2-2; no clear D. CDR1 is SGHNT and CDR2 is YYREEE in the germline V gene (reference sequence). The CDR3 is 13 residues long. Trimming shortened V by 0 bases and J by 6 bases, and 6 bases separated the two germline ends. The CDR3 coding sequence is TGTGCCAGCAGCTTGGAAACTGCCGGGGAGCTGTTTTTT. Translating it yields CASSLETAGELFF.

Comments on this clone: The junction and the germline gene differ at one end; a read error may be behind it. This rearrangement joins TRBV29-1 to TRBJ1-1; D unclear. The CDR3 has 12 amino acids. Germline-derived CDR1 and CDR2 are SQVTM and ANQGSEA. CDR3 residues: CSVESGNPEAFF. CDR3 DNA: TGCAGCGTTGAAAGCGGGAACCCTGAAGCTTTCTTT. Based on the CDR3 plus reference TRBV29-1 and TRBJ1-1, the full variable domain is SAVISQKPSRDICQRGTSLTIQCQVDSQVTMMFWYRQQPGQSLTLIATANQGSEATYESGFVIDKFPISRPNLTFSTLTVSNMSPEDSSIYLCSVESGNPEAFFGQGTRLTVV.

The chain joins TRBV19 to TRBJ2-3; 7 bases are a match to TRBD2. J gave up 4 bases and V 5 bases, and 6 bases lay outside the gene matches. This CDR3 is built from 14 residues. Germline loops: CDR1 LNHDA, CDR2 SQIVND (reference sequence). In nucleotides, the CDR3 is TGTGCCAGTAGTCTTGGACTAGTCCCAGATACGCAGTATTTT. It codes for CASSLGLVPDTQYF.

This sequence joins TRBV19 and TRBJ2-7, with a weak D call TRBD1 (5 bases). V was trimmed by 1 base and J by 3 bases, leaving 7 bases between them. This CDR3 contains 13 residues. The V gene's germline CDR1 is LNHDA and CDR2 SQIVND (reference sequence). The CDR3 loop is CASSIADSYEQYF. The CDR3 DNA sequence: TGTGCCAGTAGTATAGCAGACAGCTACGAGCAGTACTTC.

In the case of this clone: A junction end diverges from the germline sequence, so it may reflect a read error. The chain has TRBV28 and TRBJ2-3, with 7 nucleotides matching TRBD1. CDR3 length: 11 residues. Germline CDR1 MDHEN, CDR2 SYDVKM. The CDR3 sequence: CRDSLWDTQYF. CDR3 nucleotide sequence: TGCAGGGACAGCTTGTGGGATACGCAGTATTTT.

The chain uses TRBV7-2 and TRBJ1-2, with unresolved D. Germline V gene sequence: CDR1 SGHTA, CDR2 FQGNSA. Trimming removed 1 base from V and 6 bases from J, with 9 bases in between. This CDR3 has 13 amino acids. CDR3 loop: CASSLDPRNGYTF. For the CDR3, the DNA is TGTGCCAGCAGCTTAGACCCCAGGAATGGCTACACCTTC.

The chain employs TRBV19 and TRBJ2-1; 8 nucleotides line up with TRBD2. From germline, CDR1 is LNHDA and CDR2 SQIVND (reference sequence). The CDR3 is made up of 15 amino acids. V was pared by 7 bases and J by 6 bases, with 11 bases of the junction left unmatched. In nucleotides, the CDR3 is TGTGCCAGTACCGGGAACCGGGGGGGTACCAATGAGCAGTTCTTC. This encodes CASTGNRGGTNEQFF.

The chain is built from TRBV13 and TRBJ2-7, with TRBD1 as a possible D gene (6 bases). This CDR3 is 14 amino acids long. The germline V gene has CDR1 PRHDT and CDR2 FYEKMQ (reference sequence). V lost 4 bases to trimming and J lost 2 bases, with 12 bases between them. The CDR3 DNA follows: TGTGCCAGCAGCTACCCGGGACAAGCCTACGAGCAGTACTTC. This encodes CASSYPGQAYEQYF.

The gene calls are TRBV9 and TRBJ2-3; the D gene is possibly TRBD1 (5 bases). Germline-derived CDR1 and CDR2 are SGDLS and YYNGEE. CDR3 length: 14 amino acids. V was clipped by 4 bases and J by 7 bases, with 16 bases between them. CDR3 loop: CASSSRQGSNTQYF. CDR3 in DNA: TGTGCCAGCAGCTCCCGGCAGGGATCGAATACGCAGTATTTT. Complete variable domain (other parts from reference TRBV9 and TRBJ2-3): DSGVTQTPKHLITATGQRVTLRCSPRSGDLSVYWYQQSLDQGLQFLIQYYNGEERAKGNILERFSAQQFPDLHSELNLSSLELGDSALYFCASSSRQGSNTQYFGPGTRLTVL.

The V gene is TRBV19, the J gene TRBJ2-2, with TRBD2 as a possible D gene (6 bases). The V gene's germline CDR1 is LNHDA and CDR2 SQIVND (reference sequence). V lost 7 bases and J lost 5, with 11 bases in between. CDR3 length: 13 residues. Written as DNA, the CDR3 is TGTGCCAGTACCCGAAGCGGGACCGGGGAGCTGTTTTTT. It translates to CASTRSGTGELFF.